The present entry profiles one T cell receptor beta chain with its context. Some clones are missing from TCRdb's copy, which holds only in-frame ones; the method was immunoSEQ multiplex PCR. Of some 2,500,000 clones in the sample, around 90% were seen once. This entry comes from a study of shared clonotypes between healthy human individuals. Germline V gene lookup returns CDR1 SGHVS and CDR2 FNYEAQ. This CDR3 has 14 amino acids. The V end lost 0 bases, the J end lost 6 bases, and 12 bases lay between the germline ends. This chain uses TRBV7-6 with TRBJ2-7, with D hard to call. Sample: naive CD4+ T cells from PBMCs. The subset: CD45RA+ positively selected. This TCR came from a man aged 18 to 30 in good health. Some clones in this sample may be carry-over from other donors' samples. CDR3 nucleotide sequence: TGTGCCAGCAGCTTAGCAGGAACCTTCGGCGAGCAGTACTTC. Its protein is CASSLAGTFGEQYF. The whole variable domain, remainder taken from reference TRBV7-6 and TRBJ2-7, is GAGVSQSPRYKVTKRGQDVALRCDPISGHVSLYWYRQALGQGPEFLTYFNYEAQQDKSGLPNDRFSAERPEGSISTLTIQRTEQRDSAMYRCASSLAGTFGEQYFGPGTRLTVT.